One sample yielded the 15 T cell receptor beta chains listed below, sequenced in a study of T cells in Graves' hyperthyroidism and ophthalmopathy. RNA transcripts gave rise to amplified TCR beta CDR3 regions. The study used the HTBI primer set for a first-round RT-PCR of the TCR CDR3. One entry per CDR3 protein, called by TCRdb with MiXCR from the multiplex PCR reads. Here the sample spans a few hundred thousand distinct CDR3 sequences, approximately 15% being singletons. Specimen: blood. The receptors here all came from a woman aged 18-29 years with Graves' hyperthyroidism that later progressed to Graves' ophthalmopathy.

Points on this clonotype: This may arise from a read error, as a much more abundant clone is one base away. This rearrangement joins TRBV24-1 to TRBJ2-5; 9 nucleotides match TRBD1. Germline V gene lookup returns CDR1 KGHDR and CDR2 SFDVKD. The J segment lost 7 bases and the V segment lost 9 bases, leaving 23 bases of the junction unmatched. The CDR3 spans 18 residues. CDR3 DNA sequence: TGTGCCACCTCGGCCTCACATGTACCGGGACAGGGCTGGGGGACCCAGTACTTC. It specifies CATSASHVPGQGWGTQYF.

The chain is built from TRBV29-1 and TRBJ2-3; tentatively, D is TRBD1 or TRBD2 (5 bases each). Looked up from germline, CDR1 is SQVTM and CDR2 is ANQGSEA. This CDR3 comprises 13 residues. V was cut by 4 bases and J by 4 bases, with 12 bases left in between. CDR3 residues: CSVGGRVADTQYF. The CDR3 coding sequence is TGCAGCGTTGGGGGACGGGTCGCAGATACGCAGTATTTT.

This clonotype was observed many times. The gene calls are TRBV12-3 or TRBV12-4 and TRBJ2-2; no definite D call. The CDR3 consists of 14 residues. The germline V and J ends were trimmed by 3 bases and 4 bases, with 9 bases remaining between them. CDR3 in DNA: TGTGCCAGCAGTTTTGCTAGTGGCACCGGGGAGCTGTTTTTT. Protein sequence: CASSFASGTGELFF.

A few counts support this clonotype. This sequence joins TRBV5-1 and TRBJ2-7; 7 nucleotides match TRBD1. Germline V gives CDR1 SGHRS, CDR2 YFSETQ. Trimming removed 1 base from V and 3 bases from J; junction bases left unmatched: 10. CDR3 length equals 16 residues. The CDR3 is CASSLLTGPTGYEQYF. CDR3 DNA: TGCGCCAGCAGCTTGTTGACAGGGCCAACGGGCTACGAGCAGTACTTC.

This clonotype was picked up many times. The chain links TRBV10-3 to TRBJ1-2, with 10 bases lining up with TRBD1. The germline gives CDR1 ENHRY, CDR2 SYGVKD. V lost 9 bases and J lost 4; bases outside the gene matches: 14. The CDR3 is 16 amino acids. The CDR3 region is CAIATGGQFSLYGYTF. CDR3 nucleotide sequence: TGTGCCATTGCGACAGGGGGCCAATTCTCGCTCTATGGCTACACCTTC.

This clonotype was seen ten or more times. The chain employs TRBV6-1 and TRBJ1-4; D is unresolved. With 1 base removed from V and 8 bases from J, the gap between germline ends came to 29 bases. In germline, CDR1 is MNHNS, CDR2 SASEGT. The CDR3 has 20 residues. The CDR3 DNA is TGTGCCAGCAGTGAAGGACTCTCCTTCCGATCGGCTGAATGGAGAGAAAAACTGTTTTTT. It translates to CASSEGLSFRSAEWREKLFF.

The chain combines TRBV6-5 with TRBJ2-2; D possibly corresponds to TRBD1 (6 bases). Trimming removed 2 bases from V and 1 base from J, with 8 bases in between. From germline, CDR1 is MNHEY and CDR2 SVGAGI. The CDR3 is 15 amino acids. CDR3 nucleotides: TGTGCCAGCAGTTACCTGGGACAGAACACCGGGGAGCTGTTTTTT. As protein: CASSYLGQNTGELFF.

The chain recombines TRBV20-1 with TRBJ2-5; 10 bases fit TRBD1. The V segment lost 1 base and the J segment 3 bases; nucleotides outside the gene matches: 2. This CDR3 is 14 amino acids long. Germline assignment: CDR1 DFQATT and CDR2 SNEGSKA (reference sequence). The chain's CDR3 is CSARGGTGEETQYF. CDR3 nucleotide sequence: TGCAGTGCTAGAGGTGGGACAGGGGAAGAGACCCAGTACTTC.

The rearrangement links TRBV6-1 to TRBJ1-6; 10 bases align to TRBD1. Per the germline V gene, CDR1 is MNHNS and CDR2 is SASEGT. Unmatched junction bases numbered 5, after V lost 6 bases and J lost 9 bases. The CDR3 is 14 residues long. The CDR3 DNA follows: TGTGCCAGCAGCCACAGGGACAGGGGTTCACCCCTCCACTTT. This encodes CASSHRDRGSPLHF.

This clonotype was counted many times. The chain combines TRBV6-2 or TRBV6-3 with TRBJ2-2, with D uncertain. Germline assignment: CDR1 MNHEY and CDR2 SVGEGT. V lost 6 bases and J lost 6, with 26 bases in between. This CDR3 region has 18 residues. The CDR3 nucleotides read TGTGCCAGCAGAACCAGCCTTGACCGTGCGAAGGTCGCCGGGGAGCTGTTTTTT. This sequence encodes CASRTSLDRAKVAGELFF.

The CDR3 coding sequence is TGTGCCTCCAAGGTGGGGACAGGGAATGAAAAACTGTTTTTT. Translation: CASKVGTGNEKLFF. The V call is TRBV10-3, the J call TRBJ1-4; the match to TRBD1 covers 9 bases. Looked up from germline, CDR1 is ENHRY and CDR2 is SYGVKD. The CDR3 consists of 14 residues. V gave up 11 bases and J gave up 5 bases; unmatched junction bases: 9.

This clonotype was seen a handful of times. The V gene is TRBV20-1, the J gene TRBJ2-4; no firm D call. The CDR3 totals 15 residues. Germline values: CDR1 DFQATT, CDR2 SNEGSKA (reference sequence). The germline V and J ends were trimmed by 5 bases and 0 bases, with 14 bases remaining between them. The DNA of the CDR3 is TGCAGTGCTGGTGCTTCGGCTCTAGCCAAAAACATTCAGTACTTC. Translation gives CSAGASALAKNIQYF.

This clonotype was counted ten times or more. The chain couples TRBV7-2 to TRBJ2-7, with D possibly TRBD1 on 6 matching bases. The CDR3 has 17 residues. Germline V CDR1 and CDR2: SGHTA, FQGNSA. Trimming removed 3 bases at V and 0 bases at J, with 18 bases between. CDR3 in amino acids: CASSFTTGHLSSYEQYF. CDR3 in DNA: TGTGCCAGCAGCTTCACAACGGGACATCTGAGCTCCTACGAGCAGTACTTC.

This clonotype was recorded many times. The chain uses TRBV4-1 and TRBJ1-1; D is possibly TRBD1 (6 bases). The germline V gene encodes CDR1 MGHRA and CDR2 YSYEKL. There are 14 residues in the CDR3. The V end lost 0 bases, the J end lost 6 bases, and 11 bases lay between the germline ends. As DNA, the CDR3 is TGCGCCAGCAGCCAAGAGGACAGTTTCTCTGAAGCTTTCTTT. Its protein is CASSQEDSFSEAFF.

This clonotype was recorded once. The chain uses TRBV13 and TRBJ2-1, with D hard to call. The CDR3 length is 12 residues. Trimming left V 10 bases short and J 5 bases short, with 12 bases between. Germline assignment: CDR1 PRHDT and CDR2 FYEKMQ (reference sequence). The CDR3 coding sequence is TGTGCCACCAGTGATCGTAACAATGAGCAGTTCTTC. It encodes CATSDRNNEQFF.